Each of the 26 T cell receptor beta chains below was sequenced from the same sample in a study of T cell responses to AZD1222 COVID-19 vaccine. Sequencing used immunoSEQ multiplex PCR; TCRdb keeps in-frame clones, though not all of them. Among fewer than 300,000 clones listed, roughly 93% were seen once. The starting material was peripheral blood, obtained on day 0 of AZD1222 vaccination. The source of these receptors is an adult in good health.

The chain joins TRBV15 to TRBJ1-1, with TRBD1 identical over 7 bases. The trim removed 5 bases at V and 2 bases at J, leaving 5 bases unmatched. From germline, CDR1 is LNHNV and CDR2 YYDKDF (reference sequence). The CDR3 loop spans 14 amino acids. Here the CDR3 reads CATSAGTENTEAFF. The CDR3 nucleotides are TGTGCCACCAGCGCCGGGACAGAAAACACTGAAGCTTTCTTT.

The chain is built from TRBV18 and TRBJ2-7; 7 bases match TRBD1. Germline V lookup: CDR1 KGHSH, CDR2 LQKENI. The CDR3 extends over 14 amino acids. The J segment lost 2 bases and the V segment lost 4 bases, leaving 5 bases of the junction unmatched. CDR3: CASSHGQETYEQYF. CDR3 DNA: TGTGCCAGCTCACACGGACAGGAGACCTACGAGCAGTACTTC.

The rearrangement links TRBV11-2 to TRBJ2-4; 7 nucleotides line up with TRBD2. This CDR3 has 17 residues. J gave up 8 bases and V 5 bases, and 18 bases lay outside the gene matches. The germline gives CDR1 SGHAT, CDR2 FQNNGV. The CDR3, as DNA: TGTGCCAGCAGCCTCGTCCGAGGGAGGGGCTCACTACACATTCAGTACTTC. Encoded protein: CASSLVRGRGSLHIQYF.

The chain joins TRBV7-8 to TRBJ1-1; D gene uncertain. V lost 2 bases and J lost 5, with 9 bases in between. Germline CDR1 and CDR2: SGHVS and FQNEAQ. The CDR3 length is 13 residues. This CDR3 is CASSLRVRTEAFF. CDR3 DNA sequence: TGTGCCAGCAGCTTACGCGTGCGTACTGAAGCTTTCTTT.

The V call is TRBV24-1, the J call TRBJ1-5; D unclear. Germline CDR1 KGHDR, CDR2 SFDVKD. The CDR3 loop spans 12 amino acids. The ends were cut back, 5 bases at V and 4 bases at J, with 5 bases in the middle. CDR3: CATSGRNQPQHF. The CDR3 region has the DNA TGTGCCACCAGTGGGCGAAATCAGCCCCAGCATTTT.

This clone was detected once. This chain uses TRBV5-1 with TRBJ2-1; possibly TRBD2 for D (6 bases). This CDR3 is 15 amino acids long. Germline V gene sequence: CDR1 SGHRS, CDR2 YFSETQ. V lost 2 bases to trimming and J lost 7 bases, with 16 bases between them. The CDR3 DNA is TGCGCCAGCAGCTTCGCGGGGCTGGGGGAAAATGAGCAGTTCTTC. It encodes CASSFAGLGENEQFF.

This clone was detected once. V usage is TRBV11-2 and J usage is TRBJ1-2; tentative D call: TRBD1 (5 bases). The CDR3 covers 15 residues. V was trimmed by 5 bases and J by 4 bases, leaving 17 bases between them. Germline V lookup: CDR1 SGHAT, CDR2 FQNNGV. For the CDR3, the DNA is TGTGCCAGCAGCCCAAAGGGAGGGGTGTTCTATGGCTACACCTTC. Translating it yields CASSPKGGVFYGYTF.

CDR3 loop: CASSPWEGYNEQFF. For the CDR3, the DNA is TGTGCCAGCAGCCCCTGGGAAGGGTACAATGAGCAGTTCTTC. The chain couples TRBV7-2 to TRBJ2-1; D call uncertain. The CDR3 runs 14 residues. Germline assignment: CDR1 SGHTA and CDR2 FQGNSA. V lost 5 bases, J lost 4 bases, and 12 bases lay in between.

The genes are TRBV10-3 and TRBJ1-6, with TRBD1 matching over 8 bases. After removal of 6 bases from V and 14 bases from J, the junction contained 3 bases not matched to a gene. CDR1 is ENHRY, CDR2 SYGVKD, per germline. The CDR3 is 11 amino acids. The CDR3 bases are TGTGCCATCAGCTCGGACAGGGCCCTCCACTTT. As protein: CAISSDRALHF.

This clone was observed a handful of times. The chain combines TRBV7-9 with TRBJ1-1, with TRBD1 matching over 7 bases. After removal of 0 bases from V and 2 bases from J, the junction contained 3 bases not matched to a gene. Per germline, CDR1 SEHNR and CDR2 FQNEAQ (reference sequence). CDR3 length: 15 residues. The CDR3 bases are TGTGCCAGCAGCTTAGCAGGACAGGTAAACACTGAAGCTTTCTTT. Protein product: CASSLAGQVNTEAFF. Full variable domain (rest looked up from reference TRBV7-9 and TRBJ1-1): DTGVSQNPRHKITKRGQNVTFRCDPISEHNRLYWYRQTLGQGPEFLTYFQNEAQLEKSRLLSDRFSAERPKGSFSTLEIQRTEQGDSAMYLCASSLAGQVNTEAFFGQGTRLTVV.

V and J are TRBV3-1 (or the pseudogene TRBV3-2) and TRBJ2-7; D call uncertain. Germline-derived CDR1 and CDR2 are LGHDT and YNNKEL (reference sequence). CDR3 length equals 12 residues. V lost 4 bases to trimming and J lost 6 bases, with 10 bases between them. CDR3 sequence: CASSLGPGEQYF. In nucleotides, the CDR3 is TGTGCCAGCAGCCTAGGCCCCGGCGAGCAGTACTTC.

This chain uses TRBV28 with TRBJ2-1, with D possibly TRBD2 on 5 matching bases. V lost 6 bases, J lost 0 bases, and 15 bases lay in between. The CDR3 spans 16 residues. Germline lookup yields CDR1 MDHEN and CDR2 SYDVKM. CDR3 sequence: CASRTRTGSSYNEQFF. The CDR3 nucleotides are TGTGCCAGCAGAACCAGGACGGGGAGCTCCTACAATGAGCAGTTCTTC.

The rearrangement links TRBV7-9 to TRBJ1-2; unclear D gene. The CDR3 length is 14 residues. The germline V and J ends were trimmed by 5 bases and 5 bases, with 15 bases remaining between them. CDR1 is SEHNR, CDR2 FQNEAQ, per germline (reference sequence). CDR3 region: CASSPSLILYGYTF. For the CDR3, the DNA is TGTGCCAGCAGCCCGTCGCTGATTTTATATGGCTACACCTTC.

This clone has a single count. CDR3 protein: CSAETGGYGYTF. CDR3 bases: TGCAGCGCTGAGACAGGGGGCTATGGCTACACCTTC. The chain joins TRBV29-1 to TRBJ1-2; 9 bases fit TRBD1. There are 12 residues in the CDR3. With V trimmed by 7 bases and J by 4 bases, 4 bases remained unmatched. The germline V gene has CDR1 SQVTM and CDR2 ANQGSEA.

The V call is TRBV24-1, the J call TRBJ2-2, with 8 bases matching TRBD1. Trimming at V came to 0 bases and at J to 6 bases, leaving 5 bases not matched to a gene. The CDR3 totals 16 residues. Germline V gene data show CDR1 as KGHDR and CDR2 as SFDVKD. CDR3 in amino acids: CATSDLQGAHPGELFF. In nucleotides, the CDR3 is TGTGCCACCAGTGATTTGCAGGGGGCGCACCCCGGGGAGCTGTTTTTT.

The chain employs TRBV25-1 and TRBJ2-5; D perhaps matches TRBD2 (6 bases). This CDR3 spans 14 amino acids. V lost 2 bases and J lost 1, with 8 bases in between. Germline CDR1 MGHDK, CDR2 SYGVNS. The CDR3 region has the DNA TGTGCCAGCAGTGAACACGGGGGCCAAGAGACCCAGTACTTC. Protein: CASSEHGGQETQYF.

On this clone itself: The same CDR3 can be traced to other DNA sequences in this sample. V is TRBV30 and J is TRBJ2-1; D call uncertain. The CDR3 length is 11 residues. Germline CDR1 is GTSNPN and CDR2 is SVGIG (reference sequence). Trimming removed 0 bases from V and 8 bases from J, with 5 bases in between. The CDR3 region is CAWSVLDEQFF. The CDR3, as DNA: TGTGCCTGGAGTGTACTCGATGAGCAGTTCTTC.

CDR3 sequence reads: CSVRGTGNSYEQYF. CDR3 nucleotides: TGCAGCGTTAGGGGAACCGGGAACTCCTACGAGCAGTACTTC. The rearrangement links TRBV29-1 to TRBJ2-7; either TRBD1 or TRBD2 may supply D (5 bases each). Trimming took 5 bases from V and 0 from J, leaving 14 bases between them. There are 14 residues in the CDR3. The V gene's germline CDR1 is SQVTM and CDR2 ANQGSEA.

The J gene is TRBJ2-1, the V gene TRBV4-3; perhaps TRBD2 as D (6 bases). From germline, CDR1 is LGHNA and CDR2 YSLEER. The CDR3 consists of 17 residues. V was shortened by 0 bases and J by 8 bases, with 20 bases between the two germline ends. CDR3 in amino acids: CASSQDLRGRWGDEQFF. DNA of the CDR3: TGCGCCAGCAGCCAAGATCTACGGGGGAGGTGGGGCGATGAGCAGTTCTTC.

The V call is TRBV27, the J call TRBJ2-1; possibly TRBD1 for D (5 bases). CDR1 and CDR2 (germline): MNHEY, SMNVEV (reference sequence). V was cut by 5 bases and J by 0 bases, with 14 bases left in between. CDR3 length equals 16 residues. The CDR3 DNA sequence: TGTGCCAGCAGTCCCCCGTACAGGAGCTCCTACAATGAGCAGTTCTTC. Its translation is CASSPPYRSSYNEQFF.

There are a few counts of this clone. This chain joins TRBV30 and TRBJ2-2; TRBD2 matches 13 bases. V dropped 7 bases and J dropped 5; count of bases not matched to a gene: 4. The CDR3 has 14 amino acids. The germline CDR1 and CDR2 sequences are GTSNPN and SVGIG (reference sequence). The DNA for the CDR3 is TGTGCCTCAAGGACTAGCGGGGGTACCGGGGAGCTGTTTTTT. Translating it yields CASRTSGGTGELFF.

The chain is built from TRBV10-3 and TRBJ1-2; D might be TRBD1 (5 bases). The germline V and J ends were trimmed by 7 bases and 8 bases, with 17 bases remaining between them. The CDR3 runs to 13 residues. Germline assignment: CDR1 ENHRY and CDR2 SYGVKD. CDR3 coding DNA: TGTGCCATCACCAATACAAACCGGGACGGCTACACCTTC. Translating gives CAITNTNRDGYTF.

The genes are TRBV10-2 and TRBJ2-2; D perhaps matches TRBD2 (5 bases). Trimming cost V 6 bases and J 0 bases, with 11 bases left between them. The CDR3 has 15 residues. Germline V gene lookup returns CDR1 WSHSY and CDR2 SAAADI. The CDR3 region is CASRGRGTNTGELFF. The CDR3 DNA is TGCGCCAGCAGAGGGAGAGGGACGAACACCGGGGAGCTGTTTTTT.

The rearrangement uses TRBV18 and TRBJ2-1; 8 nucleotides match TRBD1. The germline gives CDR1 KGHSH, CDR2 LQKENI. V shed 1 base and J 8 bases; nucleotides not matched to a gene: 4. The CDR3 has 14 amino acids. CDR3 region: CASSPRQGLDEQFF. In DNA form, the CDR3 reads TGTGCCAGCTCACCACGACAGGGGTTAGATGAGCAGTTCTTC.

V gene TRBV9 combines with J gene TRBJ1-1; a weak D match, TRBD1 (5 bases). This CDR3 region has 13 residues. The V end was cut by 5 bases, the J end by 7 bases, with 15 bases between. The germline V gene has CDR1 SGDLS and CDR2 YYNGEE. CDR3 DNA: TGTGCCAGCAGACCGACGGGGGAGGGTGAAGCTTTCTTT. Its protein product is CASRPTGEGEAFF.

The chain carries TRBV5-1 and TRBJ1-6; possibly TRBD1 for D (5 bases). V was cut by 0 bases and J by 10 bases, with 17 bases left in between. Per germline, CDR1 SGHRS and CDR2 YFSETQ. The CDR3 contains 16 residues. This CDR3 reads CASSLAGLEGSSPLHF. The CDR3 DNA is TGCGCCAGCAGCTTGGCCGGGCTAGAGGGGTCCTCACCCCTCCACTTT.